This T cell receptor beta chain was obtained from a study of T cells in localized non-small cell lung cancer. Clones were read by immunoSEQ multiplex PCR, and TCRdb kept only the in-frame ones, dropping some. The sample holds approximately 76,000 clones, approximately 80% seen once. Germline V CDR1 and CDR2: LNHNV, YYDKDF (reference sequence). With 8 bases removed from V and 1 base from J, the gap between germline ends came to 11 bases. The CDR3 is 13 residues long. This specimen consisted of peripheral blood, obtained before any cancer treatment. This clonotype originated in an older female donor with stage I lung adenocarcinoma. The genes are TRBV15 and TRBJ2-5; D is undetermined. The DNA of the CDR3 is TGTGCCACCCGGACGAGCCCCCAAGAGACCCAGTACTTC. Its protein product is CATRTSPQETQYF.